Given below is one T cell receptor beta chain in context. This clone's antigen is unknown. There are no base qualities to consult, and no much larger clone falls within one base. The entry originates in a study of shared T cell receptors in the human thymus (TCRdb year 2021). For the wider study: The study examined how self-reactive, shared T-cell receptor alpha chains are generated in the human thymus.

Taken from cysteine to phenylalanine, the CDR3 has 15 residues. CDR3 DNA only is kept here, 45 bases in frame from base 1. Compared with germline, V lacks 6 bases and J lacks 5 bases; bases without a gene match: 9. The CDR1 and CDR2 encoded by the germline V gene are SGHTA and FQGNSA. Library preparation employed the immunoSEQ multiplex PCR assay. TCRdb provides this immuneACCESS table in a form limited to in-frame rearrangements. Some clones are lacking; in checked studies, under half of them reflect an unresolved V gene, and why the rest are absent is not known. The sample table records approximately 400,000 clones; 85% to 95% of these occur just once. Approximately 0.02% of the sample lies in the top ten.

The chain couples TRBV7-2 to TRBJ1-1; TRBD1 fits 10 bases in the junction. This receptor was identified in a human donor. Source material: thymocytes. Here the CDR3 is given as CASRRGQGFPTEAFF. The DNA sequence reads TGTGCCAGCAGAAGGGGACAGGGGTTCCCAACTGAAGCTTTCTTT.